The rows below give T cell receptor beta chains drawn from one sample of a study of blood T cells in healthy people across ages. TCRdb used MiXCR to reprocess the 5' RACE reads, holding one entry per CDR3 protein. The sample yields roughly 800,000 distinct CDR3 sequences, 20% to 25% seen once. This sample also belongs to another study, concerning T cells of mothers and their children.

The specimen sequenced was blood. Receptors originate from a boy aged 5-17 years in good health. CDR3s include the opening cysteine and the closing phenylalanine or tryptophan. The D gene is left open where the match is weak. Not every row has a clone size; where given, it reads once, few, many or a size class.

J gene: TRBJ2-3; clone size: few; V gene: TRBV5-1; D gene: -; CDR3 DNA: TGCGCCAGCACCCCCCGGGGCAGGGGAATTACAGATACGCAGTATTTT; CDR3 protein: CASTPRGRGITDTQYF
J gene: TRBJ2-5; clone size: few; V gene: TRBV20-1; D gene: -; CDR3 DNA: TGCAGTGTATCTAGAGGGATTGAGGAAGAGACCCAGTACTTC; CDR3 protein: CSVSRGIEEETQYF
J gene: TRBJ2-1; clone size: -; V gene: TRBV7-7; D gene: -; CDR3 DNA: TGTGCTAGCAGCTTGGGGGGAGAGGACAATGAGCAGTTCTTC; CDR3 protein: CASSLGGEDNEQFF
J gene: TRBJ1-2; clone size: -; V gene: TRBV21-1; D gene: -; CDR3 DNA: TGTGCCAGCAGCAAATTTGGCGGGGGGCATGATGGCTACACCTTC; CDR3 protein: CASSKFGGGHDGYTF
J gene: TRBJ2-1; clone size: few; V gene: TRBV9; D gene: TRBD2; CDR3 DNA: TGTGCCAGCAGCGTAGGATCCGGACTCCTAGCGGGGCACTACAATGAGCAGTTCTTC; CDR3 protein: CASSVGSGLLAGHYNEQFF
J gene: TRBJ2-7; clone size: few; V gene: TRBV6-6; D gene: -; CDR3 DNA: TGTGCCAGCAGTTATGGGAACCCTAAGTACGAGCAGTACTTC; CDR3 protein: CASSYGNPKYEQYF
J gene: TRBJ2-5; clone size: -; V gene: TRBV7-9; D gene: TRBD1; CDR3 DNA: TGTGCCAGCAGGTTGACAGGGGGCCAAGAGACCCAGTACTTC; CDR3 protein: CASRLTGGQETQYF
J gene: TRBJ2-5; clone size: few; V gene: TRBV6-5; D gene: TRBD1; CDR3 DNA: TGTGCCAGCAGTTACACACTGGGACAGACCCCAGCGACCCAGTACTTC; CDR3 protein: CASSYTLGQTPATQYF
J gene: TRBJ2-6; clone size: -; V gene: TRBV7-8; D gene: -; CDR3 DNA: TGTGCCAGCAGCTTAGCCCCAGGGACCATCTCTGGGGCCAACGTCCTGACTTTC; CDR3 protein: CASSLAPGTISGANVLTF
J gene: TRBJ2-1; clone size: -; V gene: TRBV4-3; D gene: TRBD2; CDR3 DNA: TGCGCCAGCAGCCCTTTAGGGACTAGCGGGGGCAATGGGCAGTTCTTC; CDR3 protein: CASSPLGTSGGNGQFF
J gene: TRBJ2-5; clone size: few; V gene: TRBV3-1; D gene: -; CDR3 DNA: TGTGCCAGCAGCCAAGAGGACAGACCCCAGTACTTC; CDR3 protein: CASSQEDRPQYF
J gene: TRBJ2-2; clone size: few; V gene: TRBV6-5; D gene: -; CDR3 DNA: TGTGCCAGCGGACAGACGAACACCGGGGAGCTGTTTTTT; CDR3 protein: CASGQTNTGELFF
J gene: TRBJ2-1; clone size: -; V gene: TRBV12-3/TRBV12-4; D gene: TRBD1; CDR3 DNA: TGTGCCAGCAGTTTGACAGGGGGCTTGAATGAGCAGTTCTTC; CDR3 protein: CASSLTGGLNEQFF
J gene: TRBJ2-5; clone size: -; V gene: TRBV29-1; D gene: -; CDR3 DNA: TGCAGCGTGGCAGGAGGCAACCAAGAGACCCAGTACTTC; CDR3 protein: CSVAGGNQETQYF
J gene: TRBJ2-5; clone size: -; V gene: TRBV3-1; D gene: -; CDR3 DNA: TGTGCCAGCAGCCCCTTTGAGGGAGAAGAGACCCAGTACTTC; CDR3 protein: CASSPFEGEETQYF
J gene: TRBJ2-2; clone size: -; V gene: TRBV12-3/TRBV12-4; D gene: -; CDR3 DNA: TGTGCCAGCAGTCTTCCGGGCTATAACACCGGGGAGCTGTTTTTT; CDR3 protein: CASSLPGYNTGELFF
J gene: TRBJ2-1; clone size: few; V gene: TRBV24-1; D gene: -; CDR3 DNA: TGTGCCACCAGCGCCGGGACTTTCTACAATGAGCAGTTCTTC; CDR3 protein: CATSAGTFYNEQFF
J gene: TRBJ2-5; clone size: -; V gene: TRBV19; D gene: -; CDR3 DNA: TGTGCCAGTAGTCCAACACGTGATGGGAAGCAGACCCAGTACTTC; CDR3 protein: CASSPTRDGKQTQYF
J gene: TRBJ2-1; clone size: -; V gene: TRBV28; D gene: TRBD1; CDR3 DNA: TGTGCCAGCAGTTTGCCGGGACAGGGCAACAATGAGCAGTTCTTC; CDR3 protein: CASSLPGQGNNEQFF
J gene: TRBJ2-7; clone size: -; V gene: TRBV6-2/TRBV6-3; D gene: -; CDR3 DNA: TGTGCCAGCAGTTACTCGCCAGGGGAGCCCTACGAGCAGTACTTC; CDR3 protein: CASSYSPGEPYEQYF
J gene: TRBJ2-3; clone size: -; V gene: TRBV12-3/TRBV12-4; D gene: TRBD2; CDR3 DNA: TGTGCCAGCAGTCTAGCGGGGGGAGTTCCTAGCACAGATACGCAGTATTTT; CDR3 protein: CASSLAGGVPSTDTQYF
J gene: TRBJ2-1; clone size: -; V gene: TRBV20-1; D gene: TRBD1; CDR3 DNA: TGCAGTGCTAGAGCTGTACAGGGGGCAGGCTCCTACAATGAGCAGTTCTTC; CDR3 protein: CSARAVQGAGSYNEQFF
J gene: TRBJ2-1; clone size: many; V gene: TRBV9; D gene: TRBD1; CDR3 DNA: TGTGCCAGCAGCGTCGGGACAGGGGGCAATGAGCAGTTCTTC; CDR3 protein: CASSVGTGGNEQFF
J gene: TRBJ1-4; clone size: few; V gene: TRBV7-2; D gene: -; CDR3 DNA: TGTGCCAGCAGCAGGTGGAATGATGAAAAACTGTTTTTT; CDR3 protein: CASSRWNDEKLFF
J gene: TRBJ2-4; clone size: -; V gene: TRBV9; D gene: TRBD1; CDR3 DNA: TGTGCCAGCAGCGCTACGACAGGGGGGAACATTCAGTACTTC; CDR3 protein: CASSATTGGNIQYF
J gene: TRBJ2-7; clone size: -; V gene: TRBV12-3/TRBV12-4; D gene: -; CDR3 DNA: TGTGCCAGCAGTCCCCCGACGAGCCCCTACGAGCAGTACTTC; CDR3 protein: CASSPPTSPYEQYF
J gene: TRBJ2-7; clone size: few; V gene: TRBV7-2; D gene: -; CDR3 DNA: TGTGCCAGCAGCTTAGCGGGACGAGCTTACGAGCAGTACTTC; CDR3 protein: CASSLAGRAYEQYF
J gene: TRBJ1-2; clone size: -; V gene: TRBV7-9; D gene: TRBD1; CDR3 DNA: TGTGCCAGCAGCTTATTTGACAGGGAGGGCTATGGCTACACCTTC; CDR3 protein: CASSLFDREGYGYTF
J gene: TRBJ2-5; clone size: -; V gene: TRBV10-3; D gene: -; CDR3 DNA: TGTGCCATCAGTGAGTCTCGCAACCAAGAGACCCAGTACTTC; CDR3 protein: CAISESRNQETQYF
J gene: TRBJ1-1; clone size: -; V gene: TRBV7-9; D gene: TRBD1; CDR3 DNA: TGTGCCAGCAGCCAAACGACAGGGGGAACTGAAGCTTTCTTT; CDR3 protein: CASSQTTGGTEAFF
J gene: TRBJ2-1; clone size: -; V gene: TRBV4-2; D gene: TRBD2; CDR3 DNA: TGTGCCAGCAGCTCAGACACTAGCGGGGGCTACAATGAGCAGTTCTTC; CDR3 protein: CASSSDTSGGYNEQFF
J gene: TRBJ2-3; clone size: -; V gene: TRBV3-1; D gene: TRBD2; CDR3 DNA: TGTGCCAGCAGCCTCTTGACTAGCGGGAGGGCCGGAGACACAGATACGCAGTATTTT; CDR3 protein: CASSLLTSGRAGDTDTQYF
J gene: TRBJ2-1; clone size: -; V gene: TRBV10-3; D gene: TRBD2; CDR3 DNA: TGTGCCACAAGACTAGCGGGGGGGCAGGATGAGCAGTTCTTC; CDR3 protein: CATRLAGGQDEQFF
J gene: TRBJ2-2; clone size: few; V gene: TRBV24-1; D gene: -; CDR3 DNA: TGTGCCACCAGTGATTTGGGGGCGCACACCGGGGAGCTGTTTTTT; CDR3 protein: CATSDLGAHTGELFF
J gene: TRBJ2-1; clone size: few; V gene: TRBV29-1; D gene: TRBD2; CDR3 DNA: TGCAGCGGGGCCCGGGGGGGTGTTGCGGATGAGCAGTTCTTC; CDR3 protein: CSGARGGVADEQFF
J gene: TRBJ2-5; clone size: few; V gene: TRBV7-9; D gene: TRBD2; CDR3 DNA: TGTGCCAGCAGCGCACTAGCGGGGGACAATCAAGAGACCCAGTACTTC; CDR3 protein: CASSALAGDNQETQYF
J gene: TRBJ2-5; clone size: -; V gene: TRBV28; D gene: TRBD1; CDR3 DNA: TGTGCCAGCAATCCGGGACAGGGGCGGGAGACCCAGTACTTC; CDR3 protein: CASNPGQGRETQYF
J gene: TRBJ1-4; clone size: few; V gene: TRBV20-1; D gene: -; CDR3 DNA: TGCAGTGCTAGAGATCAAGGGCAGTCGGGTGAAAAACTGTTTTTT; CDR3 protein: CSARDQGQSGEKLFF
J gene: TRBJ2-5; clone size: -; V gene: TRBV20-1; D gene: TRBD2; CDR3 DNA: TGCAGTGCTAGGACACGCGGGGGGCTCCAAGAGACCCAGTACTTC; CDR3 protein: CSARTRGGLQETQYF
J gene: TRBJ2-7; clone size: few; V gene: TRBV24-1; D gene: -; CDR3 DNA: TGTGCCACCAGTGATTGGGGGAACGAGCAGTACTTC; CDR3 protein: CATSDWGNEQYF
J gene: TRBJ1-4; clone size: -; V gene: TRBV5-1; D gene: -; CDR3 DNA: TGCGCCAGCAGCCCGGCGGGTTTGGGGGTTGGGGAAAAACTGTTTTTT; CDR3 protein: CASSPAGLGVGEKLFF
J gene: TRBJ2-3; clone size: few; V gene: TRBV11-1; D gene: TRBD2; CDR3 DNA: TGTGCCAGCAGCCCGGGAGGAACTAGCGGGGCGGGCCGGCTTGATACGCAGTATTTT; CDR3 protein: CASSPGGTSGAGRLDTQYF
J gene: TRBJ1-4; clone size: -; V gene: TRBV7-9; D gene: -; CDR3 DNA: TGTGCCAGCAGCTCCCGGGAAGAGGGTGAAAAACTGTTTTTT; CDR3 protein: CASSSREEGEKLFF
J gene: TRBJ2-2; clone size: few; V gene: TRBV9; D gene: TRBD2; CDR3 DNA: TGTGCCAGCAGCGCGGGAGGTGGGAACACCGGGGAGCTGTTTTTT; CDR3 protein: CASSAGGGNTGELFF
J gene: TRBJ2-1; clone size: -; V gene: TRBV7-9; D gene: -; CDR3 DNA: TGTGCCAGCAGCTTATTGGAACTCAGCTCCTACAATGAGCAGTTCTTC; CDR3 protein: CASSLLELSSYNEQFF
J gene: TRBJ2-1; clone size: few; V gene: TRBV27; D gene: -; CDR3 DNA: TGTGCCAGCAGCCCCCCAGGAAACCCCTATAATGAGCAGTTCTTC; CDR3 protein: CASSPPGNPYNEQFF
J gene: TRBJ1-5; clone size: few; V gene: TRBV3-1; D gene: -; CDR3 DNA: TGTGCCAGCAGCTTTGGACGGGTTGGTAATCAGCCCCAGCATTTT; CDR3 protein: CASSFGRVGNQPQHF
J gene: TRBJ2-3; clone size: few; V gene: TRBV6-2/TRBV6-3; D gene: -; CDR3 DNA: TGTGCCAGCAGTTACTTCGGCACAGATACGCAGTATTTT; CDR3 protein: CASSYFGTDTQYF
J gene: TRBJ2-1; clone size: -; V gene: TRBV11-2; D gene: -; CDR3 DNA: TGTGCCAGCAGCCTTAGCCACCCGGCATACAATGAGCAGTTCTTC; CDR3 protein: CASSLSHPAYNEQFF
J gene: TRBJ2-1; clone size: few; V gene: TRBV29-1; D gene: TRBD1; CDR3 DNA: TGCAGCGTTGTGGGGACAGGGAAGAATGAGCAGTTCTTC; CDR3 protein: CSVVGTGKNEQFF
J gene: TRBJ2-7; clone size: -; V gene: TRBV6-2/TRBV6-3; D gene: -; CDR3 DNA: TGTGCCAGCAGGTCAGACAGACAGTACTACGAGCAGTACTTC; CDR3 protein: CASRSDRQYYEQYF
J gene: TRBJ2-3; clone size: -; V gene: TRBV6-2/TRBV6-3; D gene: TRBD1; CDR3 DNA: TGTGCCAGCAGTTACTCCCGTGGCGGACCTAGACAGGGGATATCCACAGATACGCAGTATTTT; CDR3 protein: CASSYSRGGPRQGISTDTQYF
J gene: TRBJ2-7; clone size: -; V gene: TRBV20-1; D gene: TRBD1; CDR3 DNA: TGCAGTGCTGGAATCCGGGACAGGGGCGAGCAGTACTTC; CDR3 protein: CSAGIRDRGEQYF